The entry below describes one T cell receptor (beta chain). Its antigen remains unknown. The PCR was carried out with 60 Vbeta primers and 13 Jbeta primers. Sequencing was performed with immunoSEQ multiplex PCR; in TCRdb, only in-frame clones are kept and a portion is missing. The top ten hold 4% to 5.5% of the sample, which has around 62,000 clones, over 70% seen once. The data originate from a study of cytomegalovirus exposure and HLA in healthy donors. General observations from the study: The investigators catalogued 150 or so TCR beta chains as cytomegalovirus-associated. CMV serostatus was the sole immune exposure information available.

The sample was PBMCs. This receptor was taken from a male donor in good health and CMV-seropositive.

CDR3 in DNA: TGTGCCAGCAGCTTAAGGGTTGACAGGGCGAGCTCCTACGAGCAGTACTTC. Translating it yields CASSLRVDRASSYEQYF. The rearrangement uses TRBV7-9 and TRBJ2-7; 7 positions match TRBD1. Per the germline V gene, CDR1 is SEHNR and CDR2 is FQNEAQ (reference sequence). The CDR3 spans 17 residues. The V and J ends lost 2 bases and 0 bases, in that order; junction bases with no gene match: 10.